This T cell receptor (beta chain) comes out of a study of early T cells in non-severe SARS-CoV-2 infection. This clonotype was found a few times. TCRdb independently ran MiXCR on the 5' RACE reads; one entry per CDR3 protein. Of about 61,000 distinct CDR3 sequences detected, 12% appear once; the ten largest clones hold about 1%. The CDR3 covers 14 residues. V lost 1 base, J lost 1 base, and 4 bases lay in between. Germline CDR1 SGHVS, CDR2 FNYEAQ. The input for sequencing was whole blood, taken at baseline. The TCR sequence derives from an adult who was a healthcare worker with PCR-confirmed SARS-CoV-2 infection or an uninfected control (not recorded which). The donor label of this sample is uncertain. The chain links TRBV7-6 to TRBJ2-2; D ambiguous. The CDR3 DNA follows: TGTGCCAGCAGCTTAGGGGGGAACACCGGGGAGCTGTTTTTT. It translates to CASSLGGNTGELFF.